The rows below give T cell receptor beta chains drawn from one sample of a study of T cell changes during pregnancy in multiple sclerosis. The table came from immunoSEQ multiplex PCR; TCRdb's copy has only in-frame clones and leaves some out. The table includes about 80,000 clones, about 95% detected once. Specimen: peripheral blood, collected in the third trimester of pregnancy. These receptors all stem from a female donor with multiple sclerosis, enrolled in a pregnancy study. Each CDR3 is given with its conserved first and last residue. The D gene is left open where the match is weak. The size of a clone is reported for some rows only, either as once, few or many, or as a class for expanded clones.

TRBJ2-2 TRBV5-1 NA NA TGCGCCAGCAGCTTGGCGGACAGTTACACCGGGGAGCTGTTTTTT CASSLADSYTGELFF
TRBJ1-4 TRBV5-6 NA NA TGTGCCAGCAGCTTGGCGGAGCAGAGCGTTGAAAAACTGTTTTTT CASSLAEQSVEKLFF
TRBJ2-2 TRBV5-1 NA NA TGCGCCAGCAGGTCGGACAGCCTAGCTGCCGGGGAGCTGTTTTTT CASRSDSLAAGELFF
TRBJ2-1 TRBV7-9 NA NA TGTGCCAGCAGCACCGGGGGACCTATAGTCGATGAGCAGTTCTTC CASSTGGPIVDEQFF
TRBJ2-1 TRBV7-6 NA TRBD1 TGTGCCAGCAGCTTAGAAGGGGGCTCCTACTACAATGAGCAGTTCTTC CASSLEGGSYYNEQFF
TRBJ1-5 TRBV4-1 NA TRBD1 TGCGCCAGCAGCCAAGGACGTGGGCAGGGGGCCTTCAATCAGCCCCAGCATTTT CASSQGRGQGAFNQPQHF
TRBJ1-6 TRBV2 NA NA TGTGCCAGCAGTGATACCCGAATCAGCTCCTATAATTCACCCCTCCACTTT CASSDTRISSYNSPLHF
TRBJ2-1 TRBV5-1 NA TRBD2 TGCGCCAGCAGCGGCAGACTAGCGGGGGGCACACCAAATGAGCAGTTCTTC CASSGRLAGGTPNEQFF
TRBJ1-4 TRBV7-6 NA NA TGTGCCAGCAGCCCCGGGGGGGGGAATGAAAAACTGTTTTTT CASSPGGGNEKLFF
TRBJ2-5 TRBV12-5 NA TRBD2 TGTGCTAGTGGTGACCCTCTAGCGGGGGTAGAGACCCAGTACTTC CASGDPLAGVETQYF
TRBJ1-2 TRBV5-1 NA TRBD1 TGCGCCAGCAGGACCGACCGGACAGGGTCTGGCTACACCTTC CASRTDRTGSGYTF
TRBJ1-2 TRBV6-5 NA NA TGTGCCAGCAGGGGGACAACTAACTATGGCTACACCTTC CASRGTTNYGYTF
TRBJ1-5 TRBV12-5 once TRBD1 TGTGCTAGTGGTCCAGGACAGGGGAATCAGCCCCAGCATTTT CASGPGQGNQPQHF
TRBJ2-1 TRBV7-3 NA TRBD2 TGTGCCAGCAGCTCTCTAGCGGGGGCGCACAATGAGCAGTTCTTC CASSSLAGAHNEQFF
TRBJ2-2 TRBV6-5 NA NA TGTGCCAGCAGCTCTACCGGGGAGCTGTTTTTT CASSSTGELFF
TRBJ1-5 TRBV5-6 NA NA TGTGCCAGCAGCTTGGGGCAGGGAATGAATCAGCCCCAGCATTTT CASSLGQGMNQPQHF
TRBJ1-3 TRBV9 NA TRBD1 TGTGCCAGCAGCGGGGGGGACAGGGAAATAGGAAACACCATATATTTT CASSGGDREIGNTIYF
TRBJ2-1 TRBV7-3 NA NA TGTGCCAGCAGCTCCCGGCGGCTAGCCGACTCCTACAATGAGCAGTTCTTC CASSSRRLADSYNEQFF
TRBJ1-2 TRBV6-5 NA NA TGTGCCAGCAGTTACGGCAACTATGGCTACACCTTC CASSYGNYGYTF
TRBJ2-7 TRBV18 NA NA TGTGCCAGCTCACCAGGGGGGGAGCAGTACTTC CASSPGGEQYF
TRBJ2-3 TRBV4-1 NA NA TGCGCCAGCGGAGATTACACAGATACGCAGTATTTT CASGDYTDTQYF
TRBJ2-6 TRBV28 NA TRBD1 TGTGCCAGCAGTCCTACAGGGGGCGGTGGGGCCAACGTCCTGACTTTC CASSPTGGGGANVLTF
TRBJ1-2 TRBV4-1 NA NA TGCGCCAGCAGCCAAGTCGGTGGAGGGCCCTATGGCTACACCTTC CASSQVGGGPYGYTF
TRBJ1-2 TRBV9 NA TRBD1 TGTGCCAGCAGCCGCATACAGGGGGCCCCCTATGGCTACACCTTC CASSRIQGAPYGYTF
TRBJ1-6 TRBV6-5 NA TRBD1 TGTGCCAGCAGTTACGGGACAGTTCCTTCACCCCTCCACTTT CASSYGTVPSPLHF
TRBJ1-1 TRBV4-1 NA NA TGCGCCAGCCGGGAGCGGGTCACTAGGAACACTGAAGCTTTCTTT CASRERVTRNTEAFF
TRBJ1-5 TRBV19 NA NA TGTGCCAGTACGGGGCAGGGGTTTGGGTCCCAGCATTTT CASTGQGFGSQHF
TRBJ2-1 TRBV9 NA TRBD2 TGTGCCAGCAGCGTAGGACTAGCGGAGTACAATGAGCAGTTCTTC CASSVGLAEYNEQFF
TRBJ2-7 TRBV5-1 NA NA TGCGCCAGCAGCTTGGCCTTAGGTTTCTCTAGCTACGAGCAGTACTTC CASSLALGFSSYEQYF
TRBJ2-7 TRBV7-8 few NA TGTGCCAGCAGCTTAGCGTGGGGGCCAGGGGCGTACGAGCAGTACTTC CASSLAWGPGAYEQYF
TRBJ1-5 TRBV15 NA TRBD1 TGTGCCACCAGCAGAGCAAGACAGGGGAATCAGCCCCAGCATTTT CATSRARQGNQPQHF
TRBJ2-3 TRBV10-3 NA NA TGTGCCATCAGTGAGAACAGAGCCACAGATACGCAGTATTTT CAISENRATDTQYF
TRBJ2-5 TRBV19 NA TRBD1 TGTGCCAGTAGTTTCGGGACAGGGCTTTTAGAGACCCAGTACTTC CASSFGTGLLETQYF
TRBJ2-7 TRBV7-9 NA TRBD2 TGTGCCAGCAACCAGTGGACTAGCGCTCCCTACGAGCAGTACTTC CASNQWTSAPYEQYF
TRBJ1-2 TRBV6-6 few NA TGTGCCAGCAGTGGCCGACGGGATTCGGGGGGCTACACCTTC CASSGRRDSGGYTF
TRBJ1-2 TRBV5-6 NA TRBD1 TGTGCCAGCAGCTTGGGCTCAAACAGGGGTAGGAATTATGGCTACACCTTC CASSLGSNRGRNYGYTF
TRBJ2-2 TRBV5-4 NA TRBD1 TGTGCCAGCAGCGCCCTGACAGGGGTTGCCGGGGAGCTGTTTTTT CASSALTGVAGELFF
TRBJ2-3 TRBV5-1 NA TRBD2 TGCGCCAGCAGGCAAGCGGGGGGAGGCACAGATACGCAGTATTTT CASRQAGGGTDTQYF
TRBJ2-3 TRBV1 NA NA TGCACCAGCAGCCCACAATTGCTAGCGGGGGTTAGCACAGATACGCAGTATTTT CTSSPQLLAGVSTDTQYF
TRBJ1-2 TRBV27 NA TRBD1 TGTGCCAGCAGTTTACGGGCCAGGGGGCAATATGGCTACACCTTC CASSLRARGQYGYTF
TRBJ1-5 TRBV15 NA TRBD1 TGTGCCACCAGTGAAGACAGGGGCAATCAGCCCCAGCATTTT CATSEDRGNQPQHF
TRBJ1-1 TRBV7-8 NA TRBD1 TGTGCCAGCAGCTCCCCCGGGACAGAGAACACTGAAGCTTTCTTT CASSSPGTENTEAFF
TRBJ1-1 TRBV30 once NA TGTGCCTCTACGCCTCTGGCTAGAAGCACTGAAGCTTTCTTT CASTPLARSTEAFF
TRBJ2-2 TRBV11-3 NA TRBD1 TGTGCCAGCAGCCCGGACAGGACGAACACCGGGGAGCTGTTTTTT CASSPDRTNTGELFF
TRBJ1-4 TRBV7-3 NA NA TGTGCCAGCAGCTTATCGCCAGAAGTAAATGAAAAACTGTTTTTT CASSLSPEVNEKLFF
TRBJ1-1 TRBV30 NA NA TGTGCCTGGGGGAGGAACACTGAAGCTTTCTTT CAWGRNTEAFF
TRBJ1-5 TRBV19 NA NA TGTGCCAGTAGTATAAGAAGGCAGGGAACAGGTCAGCCCCAGCATTTT CASSIRRQGTGQPQHF
TRBJ2-7 TRBV7-2 NA TRBD2 TGTGCCAGCAGCTGGAAGACCGGGACTAGCGGGGGGAGATACGAGCAGTACTTC CASSWKTGTSGGRYEQYF
TRBJ2-1 TRBV15 NA TRBD1 TGTGCCACCAGCAGTAACAGGGGTCGGACCTCCTACAATGAGCAGTTCTTC CATSSNRGRTSYNEQFF
TRBJ1-3 TRBV9 NA NA TGTGCCAGCAGCCACCTTCAGGGGAACTCTGGAAACACCATATATTTT CASSHLQGNSGNTIYF
TRBJ1-1 TRBV7-9 NA NA TGTGCCAGCAGCACTGGACAGAACACTGAAGCTTTCTTT CASSTGQNTEAFF
TRBJ1-1 TRBV7-8 NA NA TGTGCCAGCAGCCCAACTAACACTGAAGCTTTCTTT CASSPTNTEAFF
TRBJ1-1 TRBV6-6 NA NA TGTGCCAGCAAAAGAGGACAGACGGACACTGAAGCTTTCTTT CASKRGQTDTEAFF
TRBJ2-1 TRBV12-5 NA TRBD2 TGTGCTAGTGGTTTCGGGACTAGCGGGGGCAATGAGCAGTTCTTC CASGFGTSGGNEQFF
TRBJ2-5 TRBV18 NA NA TGTGCCAGCTCACCAGACCTGGGGGGAATGCATGACGGGTTGATAGAGACCCAGTACTTC CASSPDLGGMHDGLIETQYF
TRBJ2-2 TRBV2 NA TRBD2 TGTGCCAGCAGGCAGACTAGCGGGGGACCCGGCACCGGGGAGCTGTTTTTT CASRQTSGGPGTGELFF
TRBJ1-2 TRBV20-1 NA NA TGCAGTGTCCTCGGCTATGGCTACACCTTC CSVLGYGYTF
TRBJ2-7 TRBV2 NA NA TGTGCCAGCAGTGAAGCAGGAGGAACCGCCTACGAGCAGTACTTC CASSEAGGTAYEQYF
TRBJ2-7 TRBV5-1 once NA TGCGCCAGCAGCTTGGTTGCGGGGAGCTCCTACGAGCAGTACTTC CASSLVAGSSYEQYF